This TCR beta chain was retrieved from a study of T-cell reconstitution after alpha-beta-depleted transplantation in children. Findings and limits, study-wide: Among T cells one year after transplant, newly produced cells accounted for most counts and diversity. There were reportedly several hundred expanded graft clones from which alpha-beta T cells came about two months after transplant.

With regard to this clonotype: What it binds is not known.

V lost 4 bases and J lost 2; bases outside the gene matches: 5. CDR3 size: 15 residues. Germline CDR1 reads SGHRS; CDR2 reads YFSETQ. As it was prepared, the TCRbeta library received unique molecular identifiers. TCRdb redid the calling of the PCR reads with MiXCR, one entry per CDR3 protein. The data contain hundreds of thousands of distinct CDR3 sequences, around 13% of them seen just once; the ten biggest clones take up about 0.77%. This receptor was identified in a girl aged 2 to 10 with congenital amegakaryocytic thrombocytopenia, due to receive a stem cell transplant. The source material was PBMCs, sampled before TCRalphabeta/CD19-depleted stem cell transplant. V usage is TRBV5-1 and J usage is TRBJ2-3, with TRBD1 matching over 9 bases. In nucleotides, the CDR3 is TGCGCCAGCAGCCCGGGGGACAGGGCCACAGATACGCAGTATTTT. It encodes CASSPGDRATDTQYF.